This TCR beta chain derives from a study of CD8 T cells in ankylosing spondylitis. Quantitative 5'-RACE with molecular barcodes produced the TCR beta libraries. Using its own MiXCR run on the 5' RACE reads, TCRdb lists one record per CDR3 protein. The sample carries roughly 220,000 distinct CDR3 sequences, about 10% recorded once. Study-level findings and limits: In reactive arthritis synovial fluid and blood, some motif variants had been reported before.

The CDR3 totals 17 residues. Trimming cost V 0 bases and J 3 bases; bases outside gene matches: 5. Germline CDR1 reads DFQATT; CDR2 reads SNEGSKA (reference sequence). The table lists this clonotype with many counts. Its antigen remains unknown. The sample comprised blood, either unsorted or a sorted T cell fraction (not recorded which). This receptor was identified in a male donor with ankylosing spondylitis or in good health (not recorded which). This chain connects TRBV20-1 to TRBJ2-2, with 12 bases identical to TRBD2. CDR3 residues: CSARDLAGGPYTGELFF. In nucleotides, the CDR3 is TGCAGTGCTAGAGATCTAGCGGGGGGGCCGTACACCGGGGAGCTGTTTTTT.